A single sample gave rise to the 4 T cell receptor beta chains below, sequenced in a study of T cell responses to AZD1222 COVID-19 vaccine. Generated by immunoSEQ multiplex PCR, the TCRdb table keeps only in-frame clones and is missing some. The sample includes 95,000 to 150,000 clones, over 75% of them seen just once. Sequencing was performed on peripheral blood, taken on day 0 of AZD1222 vaccination. The receptor set was obtained from an adult in good health.

V usage is TRBV27 and J usage is TRBJ1-1; D ambiguous. Trimming removed 5 bases from V and 1 base from J, with 11 bases in between. The CDR3 is 14 amino acids. Germline CDR1 MNHEY, CDR2 SMNVEV (reference sequence). The CDR3 sequence: CASSPDRGNTEAFF. CDR3 sequence (DNA): TGTGCCAGCAGTCCTGACCGGGGGAACACTGAAGCTTTCTTT.

The chain recombines TRBV18 with TRBJ2-7; 9 nucleotides align to TRBD1. Germline V lookup: CDR1 KGHSH, CDR2 LQKENI. J lost 11 bases, V lost 5 bases, and 13 bases had no gene match. CDR3 length: 14 residues. CDR3 sequence: CASSSLQGAQPEYF. DNA of the CDR3: TGTGCCAGCTCATCACTACAGGGGGCTCAGCCCGAGTACTTC.

The chain has TRBV2 and TRBJ1-2; D might be TRBD1 (5 bases). This CDR3 spans 13 amino acids. Trimming removed 6 bases at V and 4 bases at J, with 12 bases between. In germline, CDR1 is SNHLY, CDR2 FYNNEI. CDR3 protein: CASSEYRFYGYTF. The DNA of the CDR3 is TGTGCCAGCAGCGAATACAGGTTCTATGGCTACACCTTC.

The CDR3 sequence is CASRWGPASYEQYF. The CDR3 bases are TGTGCCAGCAGGTGGGGCCCAGCCTCCTACGAGCAGTACTTC. This chain uses TRBV5-6 with TRBJ2-7, with D possibly matching TRBD1 (5 bases). The CDR3 runs to 14 residues. Germline V gives CDR1 SGHDT, CDR2 YYEEEE. Trimming left V 5 bases short and J 0 bases short, with 12 bases between.